This T cell receptor beta chain was sequenced during a study of T cell clones after liver transplantation. Study overall: Tolerant meant at least one year fully off immunosuppression without liver enzymes above twice normal.

This clone was observed a handful of times. The antigen is unknown. Regarding the study as a whole: These preliminary findings come from unstandardized post-transplant sampling times. The donor-reactive repertoire was only partly measurable in two subjects, lacking donor cells.

CDR1 MDHEN and CDR2 SYDVKM come from the germline V gene. CDR3 length: 16 amino acids. Trimming took off 5 bases at V and 0 bases at J, with 14 bases between the two ends. Profiled with immunoSEQ multiplex PCR; TCRdb holds only in-frame clones, not every one. The data hold fewer than 85,000 clones, with under 90% observed a single time. Thawed unstimulated PBMCs were FACS-sorted by CD3, CD4 and CD8 into two populations. The sequence came from a human patient who received a liver transplant. A subset of T cells may come from the graft donor. Specimen: CD4+ T cells from blood, collected 12 months after liver transplant. The rearrangement joins TRBV28 to TRBJ1-3; D gene unclear. The CDR3 nucleotides read TGTGCCAGCAGTCCCCCTGGCGGAGTCTCTGGAAACACCATATATTTT. Translating gives CASSPPGGVSGNTIYF.